Listed below are T cell receptor beta chains from one sample, sequenced in a study of blood T cell repertoires in COVID-19. Sequencing was performed with immunoSEQ multiplex PCR; in TCRdb, only in-frame clones are kept and a portion is missing. Among roughly 330,000 clones listed, 83% were seen once. Material: peripheral blood. Receptors originate from a woman aged 50 to 65 with acute or convalescent COVID-19. Both conserved end residues are part of each CDR3. The D gene is left open where the match is weak. A row's size may be missing; if present it is once, few, many or a size class.

d_gene: .
j_gene: TRBJ2-7
v_gene: TRBV5-1
abundance: few
CDR3aa: CASSLLEGKVDEQYF
CDR3nt: TGCGCCAGCAGCTTGTTAGAGGGAAAAGTGGACGAGCAGTACTTC

d_gene: TRBD1
j_gene: TRBJ1-4
v_gene: TRBV12-3/TRBV12-4
abundance: .
CDR3aa: CASTDRGWEKLFF
CDR3nt: TGTGCCAGCACGGACAGGGGGTGGGAAAAACTGTTTTTT

d_gene: .
j_gene: TRBJ1-5
v_gene: TRBV12-3/TRBV12-4
abundance: .
CDR3aa: CASSTLRGQPQHF
CDR3nt: TGTGCCAGCAGCACCCTAAGAGGCCAGCCCCAGCATTTT

d_gene: .
j_gene: TRBJ1-2
v_gene: TRBV30
abundance: .
CDR3aa: CAWRANYLGGGWNYGYTF
CDR3nt: TGTGCCTGGCGTGCCAACTACTTAGGGGGAGGGTGGAACTATGGCTACACCTTC

d_gene: .
j_gene: TRBJ2-1
v_gene: TRBV6-5
abundance: .
CDR3aa: CASNRDFNEQFF
CDR3nt: TGTGCCAGCAACCGGGACTTCAATGAGCAGTTCTTC

d_gene: TRBD2
j_gene: TRBJ2-1
v_gene: TRBV7-2
abundance: .
CDR3aa: CASSRTSGIYEQFF
CDR3nt: TGTGCCAGCAGCCGGACTAGCGGGATCTATGAGCAGTTCTTC

d_gene: .
j_gene: TRBJ2-3
v_gene: TRBV24-1
abundance: once
CDR3aa: CATSDPNGDTQYF
CDR3nt: TGTGCCACCAGTGATCCAAACGGAGATACGCAGTATTTT

d_gene: .
j_gene: TRBJ1-2
v_gene: TRBV7-9
abundance: once
CDR3aa: CASSLGDRSYGYTF
CDR3nt: TGTGCCAGCAGCTTAGGAGACAGGAGCTATGGCTACACCTTC

d_gene: .
j_gene: TRBJ2-5
v_gene: TRBV7-2
abundance: .
CDR3aa: CASRAGISSETQYF
CDR3nt: TGTGCCAGCAGGGCCGGGATCAGCAGTGAGACCCAGTACTTC

d_gene: TRBD1
j_gene: TRBJ1-1
v_gene: TRBV5-1
abundance: .
CDR3aa: CASRIRQGLNTEAFF
CDR3nt: TGCGCCAGCAGAATAAGACAGGGTCTGAACACTGAAGCTTTCTTT

d_gene: TRBD1
j_gene: TRBJ2-7
v_gene: TRBV29-1
abundance: once
CDR3aa: CSVGTGGEQYF
CDR3nt: TGCAGCGTAGGGACAGGGGGCGAGCAGTACTTC

d_gene: TRBD1
j_gene: TRBJ2-3
v_gene: TRBV13
abundance: once
CDR3aa: CASSFLGGEGDTQYF
CDR3nt: TGTGCCAGCAGCTTTTTAGGGGGCGAGGGAGATACGCAGTATTTT

d_gene: .
j_gene: TRBJ1-2
v_gene: TRBV5-1
abundance: .
CDR3aa: CASSLGGRYGYTF
CDR3nt: TGCGCCAGCAGCTTGGGGGGGAGGTATGGCTACACCTTC

d_gene: TRBD1
j_gene: TRBJ1-5
v_gene: TRBV9
abundance: .
CDR3aa: CASSAGTGLQPQHF
CDR3nt: TGTGCCAGCAGCGCCGGGACAGGGCTCCAGCCCCAGCATTTT

d_gene: .
j_gene: TRBJ1-2
v_gene: TRBV28
abundance: .
CDR3aa: CASSPRVGYGYTF
CDR3nt: TGTGCCAGCAGCCCCAGGGTCGGCTATGGCTACACCTTC

d_gene: TRBD2
j_gene: TRBJ2-1
v_gene: TRBV18
abundance: .
CDR3aa: CASSPQASGGNEQFF
CDR3nt: TGTGCCAGCTCACCACAGGCTAGCGGGGGCAATGAGCAGTTCTTC

d_gene: .
j_gene: TRBJ1-4
v_gene: TRBV9
abundance: .
CDR3aa: CASSAGGGGEKLFF
CDR3nt: TGTGCCAGCAGTGCAGGCGGGGGGGGTGAAAAACTGTTTTTT

d_gene: TRBD1
j_gene: TRBJ1-5
v_gene: TRBV6-1
abundance: few
CDR3aa: CASSEQWTGIGQPQHF
CDR3nt: TGTGCCAGCAGTGAACAGTGGACAGGGATAGGCCAGCCCCAGCATTTT

d_gene: .
j_gene: TRBJ1-6
v_gene: TRBV9
abundance: .
CDR3aa: CASSVGGGGAADNSPLHF
CDR3nt: TGTGCCAGCAGCGTAGGGGGCGGGGGGGCCGCCGATAATTCACCCCTCCACTTT

d_gene: TRBD1
j_gene: TRBJ1-2
v_gene: TRBV29-1
abundance: .
CDR3aa: CSVEYETGGLTYGYTF
CDR3nt: TGCAGCGTTGAATATGAGACAGGGGGCCTAACCTATGGCTACACCTTC

d_gene: .
j_gene: TRBJ1-1
v_gene: TRBV5-1
abundance: .
CDR3aa: CASSLGEDSRLTEAFF
CDR3nt: TGCGCCAGCAGCTTAGGGGAGGACTCCCGGCTCACTGAAGCTTTCTTT

d_gene: .
j_gene: TRBJ2-1
v_gene: TRBV14
abundance: .
CDR3aa: CASSQAVTGEQFF
CDR3nt: TGTGCCAGCAGCCAAGCTGTTACTGGTGAGCAGTTCTTC

d_gene: TRBD2
j_gene: TRBJ2-5
v_gene: TRBV30
abundance: .
CDR3aa: CAWSTAGGRGLAGKETQYF
CDR3nt: TGTGCCTGGAGTACCGCGGGCGGTCGTGGACTAGCGGGGAAAGAGACCCAGTACTTC

d_gene: .
j_gene: TRBJ2-7
v_gene: TRBV12-5
abundance: .
CDR3aa: CASGLVPDSSYEQYF
CDR3nt: TGTGCTAGTGGTTTGGTACCTGACAGTTCCTACGAGCAGTACTTC

d_gene: .
j_gene: TRBJ2-2
v_gene: TRBV9
abundance: .
CDR3aa: CASSSRQSNTGELFF
CDR3nt: TGTGCCAGCAGCTCTCGACAGTCGAACACCGGGGAGCTGTTTTTT

d_gene: TRBD1
j_gene: TRBJ1-5
v_gene: TRBV30
abundance: .
CDR3aa: CAWSSKGTGPKQPQHF
CDR3nt: TGTGCCTGGAGTTCAAAGGGGACAGGGCCGAAACAGCCCCAGCATTTT

d_gene: .
j_gene: TRBJ2-7
v_gene: TRBV15
abundance: .
CDR3aa: CATSRGPSGSYEQYF
CDR3nt: TGTGCCACCAGCAGGGGCCCCTCAGGCTCCTACGAGCAGTACTTC

d_gene: .
j_gene: TRBJ2-4
v_gene: TRBV20-1
abundance: .
CDR3aa: CSATGDIQYF
CDR3nt: TGCAGTGCCACGGGGGACATTCAGTACTTC

d_gene: .
j_gene: TRBJ2-5
v_gene: TRBV30
abundance: once
CDR3aa: CAWNKGVAEETQYF
CDR3nt: TGTGCCTGGAATAAGGGGGTAGCAGAAGAGACCCAGTACTTC

d_gene: TRBD2
j_gene: TRBJ2-3
v_gene: TRBV5-1
abundance: .
CDR3aa: CASSLGGSGGGTDTQYF
CDR3nt: TGCGCCAGCAGCCTTGGAGGTAGCGGGGGGGGCACAGATACGCAGTATTTT

d_gene: .
j_gene: TRBJ1-6
v_gene: TRBV27
abundance: .
CDR3aa: CASSLPGFNSPLHF
CDR3nt: TGTGCCAGCAGTTTACCAGGGTTTAATTCACCCCTCCACTTT

d_gene: .
j_gene: TRBJ1-6
v_gene: TRBV11-2
abundance: .
CDR3aa: CASSLVDGRGNSPLHF
CDR3nt: TGTGCCAGCAGCTTAGTGGATGGGAGGGGCAATTCACCCCTCCACTTT

d_gene: TRBD2
j_gene: TRBJ2-3
v_gene: TRBV5-3
abundance: .
CDR3aa: CARPPRLAGAEDTQYF
CDR3nt: TGTGCCAGACCCCCTCGGCTAGCGGGAGCAGAAGATACGCAGTATTTT

d_gene: TRBD1
j_gene: TRBJ2-5
v_gene: TRBV2
abundance: .
CDR3aa: CASRDRAETQYF
CDR3nt: TGTGCCAGCAGGGACAGGGCGGAGACCCAGTACTTC

d_gene: .
j_gene: TRBJ1-6
v_gene: TRBV2
abundance: .
CDR3aa: CASTGFGVSPLHF
CDR3nt: TGTGCCAGCACTGGATTCGGAGTTTCACCCCTCCACTTT

d_gene: TRBD1
j_gene: TRBJ1-5
v_gene: TRBV6-6
abundance: .
CDR3aa: CASSYTGEGNQPQHF
CDR3nt: TGTGCCAGCAGTTACACAGGGGAAGGCAATCAGCCCCAGCATTTT

d_gene: .
j_gene: TRBJ1-2
v_gene: TRBV15
abundance: .
CDR3aa: CATSRERSLNYGYTF
CDR3nt: TGTGCCACCAGCAGAGAACGGAGTTTAAACTATGGCTACACCTTC

d_gene: TRBD1
j_gene: TRBJ1-2
v_gene: TRBV7-8
abundance: .
CDR3aa: CASSLNRGLDYGYTF
CDR3nt: TGTGCCAGCAGCTTAAACAGGGGGCTTGACTATGGCTACACCTTC

d_gene: .
j_gene: TRBJ1-1
v_gene: TRBV12-3/TRBV12-4
abundance: .
CDR3aa: CASTYGGTEAFF
CDR3nt: TGTGCCAGCACCTATGGAGGGACTGAAGCTTTCTTT

d_gene: TRBD2
j_gene: TRBJ2-7
v_gene: TRBV18
abundance: .
CDR3aa: CASSPLAGGPGEQYF
CDR3nt: TGTGCCAGCTCACCACTAGCGGGAGGGCCGGGTGAGCAGTACTTC

d_gene: TRBD1
j_gene: TRBJ1-4
v_gene: TRBV6-5
abundance: .
CDR3aa: CASSSTGEDNEKLFF
CDR3nt: TGTGCCAGCAGTTCTACAGGGGAAGATAATGAAAAACTGTTTTTT

d_gene: .
j_gene: TRBJ1-1
v_gene: TRBV7-2
abundance: once
CDR3aa: CASSASRLMLNTEAFF
CDR3nt: TGTGCCAGCAGCGCGAGCAGGCTTATGTTGAACACTGAAGCTTTCTTT

d_gene: .
j_gene: TRBJ2-3
v_gene: TRBV24-1
abundance: .
CDR3aa: CATSDFATPDTQYF
CDR3nt: TGTGCCACCAGTGATTTCGCCACACCAGATACGCAGTATTTT

d_gene: TRBD1
j_gene: TRBJ1-5
v_gene: TRBV6-5
abundance: .
CDR3aa: CASSSRQGLAQHF
CDR3nt: TGTGCCAGCAGCAGTAGACAGGGTTTGGCCCAGCATTTT

d_gene: TRBD1
j_gene: TRBJ1-3
v_gene: TRBV11-2
abundance: .
CDR3aa: CASSLRDSGNTIYF
CDR3nt: TGTGCCAGCAGCTTAAGGGACAGTGGAAACACCATATATTTT

d_gene: TRBD1
j_gene: TRBJ1-4
v_gene: TRBV19
abundance: .
CDR3aa: CASSMPDRGGEEKLFF
CDR3nt: TGTGCCAGTAGTATGCCGGACAGGGGAGGGGAGGAAAAACTGTTTTTT